The present T cell receptor beta chain was sequenced within a study of blood T cells in healthy people across ages. Study observations and caveats: Researchers deemed the diversity estimates from one million T cells underestimates.

The V end lost 4 bases, the J end lost 4 bases, and 14 bases lay between the germline ends. Germline V lookup: CDR1 SGDLS, CDR2 YYNGEE. The CDR3 contains 14 residues. Next came a second PCR, run for about 6 to 11 cycles, which used a sample-barcoded 5' primer along with a J-beta primer mix. A template-switch adaptor with 12 random nucleotides tagged each cDNA molecule. TCRdb independently ran MiXCR on the 5' RACE reads; one entry per CDR3 protein. The sample has 1.8 million or so distinct CDR3 sequences, about two fifths seen once; the top ten hold under 25%. In the case of this clonotype: Antigen: not known.

The sample comprised blood. The origin of this receptor is a human donor in good health. This rearrangement joins TRBV9 to TRBJ1-2; D is unclear. This CDR3 reads CASSPEGRSYGYTF. CDR3 nucleotides: TGTGCCAGCAGCCCAGAAGGACGGTCCTATGGCTACACCTTC.